These 21 T cell receptor beta chains originate from one sample sequenced in a study of cytomegalovirus exposure and HLA in healthy donors. PCR employed 60 Vbeta and 13 Jbeta primers. Repertoires were generated with immunoSEQ multiplex PCR, while TCRdb's copy carries only in-frame clones and drops some. The repertoire includes 150,000 to 200,000 clones, 81% of them detected once, and around 3.7% sits in the top ten. The source material was PBMCs. Every receptor here comes from a man between 40 and 49 years old in good health and CMV-seropositive.

The gene calls are TRBV10-3 and TRBJ2-5, with D possibly being TRBD1 (5 bases). Germline V gene data show CDR1 as ENHRY and CDR2 as SYGVKD. Trimming cost V 8 bases and J 0 bases, with 10 bases left between them. The CDR3 length is 13 residues. The CDR3: CAISRGYQETQYF. In DNA form, the CDR3 reads TGTGCCATCTCAAGGGGTTACCAAGAGACCCAGTACTTC.

The rearrangement joins TRBV5-1 to TRBJ1-2, with a possible D match to TRBD1 (6 bases). The germline gives CDR1 SGHRS, CDR2 YFSETQ. V lost 4 bases and J 6 bases, leaving 13 bases between the germline ends. The CDR3 is 13 amino acids. Here the CDR3 reads CASSTQGSDGYTF. DNA of the CDR3: TGCGCCAGCAGCACGCAGGGGTCCGATGGCTACACCTTC.

V is TRBV6-5 and J is TRBJ2-7; 8 nucleotides align to TRBD1. V was pared by 5 bases and J by 3 bases, with 9 bases of the junction left unmatched. CDR1 and CDR2 (germline): MNHEY, SVGAGI. The CDR3 totals 15 residues. The CDR3 loop reads CASSRRGQGLYEQYF. CDR3 coding DNA: TGTGCCAGCAGTCGACGCGGACAGGGCCTCTACGAGCAGTACTTC.

The V gene is TRBV6-1, the J gene TRBJ1-2; D is uncertain. The ends were cut back, 1 base at V and 4 bases at J, with 10 bases in the middle. The germline CDR1 and CDR2 sequences are MNHNS and SASEGT. The CDR3 length is 14 residues. CDR3 protein: CASSEDGSSYGYTF. Written as DNA, the CDR3 is TGTGCCAGCAGTGAAGATGGTAGTAGCTATGGCTACACCTTC.

Written as DNA, the CDR3 is TGTGCCAGCAGTTTGGCGGGGGGCTCATTAGGGCACACCATATATTTT. This codes for CASSLAGGSLGHTIYF. The V and J genes are TRBV28 and TRBJ1-3; TRBD1 might be the D (6 bases). The CDR3 loop spans 16 amino acids. Germline V gives CDR1 MDHEN, CDR2 SYDVKM. The ends were cut back, 3 bases at V and 8 bases at J, with 20 bases in the middle.

The V call is TRBV15, the J call TRBJ2-1, with 9 nucleotides matching TRBD2. The germline gives CDR1 LNHNV, CDR2 YYDKDF (reference sequence). The CDR3 runs 15 residues. Trimming took 5 bases from V and 8 from J; bases not matched to a gene: 10. CDR3 in DNA: TGTGCCACCAGCCCCGCGCGGGAGGGTTACGATGAGCAGTTCTTC. Residues: CATSPAREGYDEQFF.

The chain is built from TRBV13 and TRBJ2-7; unclear D gene. This CDR3 region has 12 residues. Trimming cost V 1 base and J 6 bases, with 7 bases left between them. The germline V gene has CDR1 PRHDT and CDR2 FYEKMQ (reference sequence). CDR3 sequence (DNA): TGTGCCAGCAGCTTAGTTCTGTCCGAGCAGTACTTC. Amino acid sequence: CASSLVLSEQYF.

This chain joins TRBV15 and TRBJ2-1; 8 nucleotides align to TRBD2. With V trimmed by 1 base and J by 6 bases, 8 bases remained unmatched. Per germline, CDR1 LNHNV and CDR2 YYDKDF (reference sequence). The CDR3 is 16 amino acids. CDR3 loop: CATSRGRSGSSNEQFF. In DNA, the CDR3 is TGTGCCACCAGCAGAGGAAGAAGCGGGAGCTCCAATGAGCAGTTCTTC.

The chain carries TRBV7-2 and TRBJ1-4; no definite D call. Trimming cost V 7 bases and J 7 bases, with 19 bases left between them. CDR3 length: 15 amino acids. CDR1 is SGHTA, CDR2 FQGNSA, per germline. The CDR3, as DNA: TGTGCCAGCACCCCCGGAATACCCCGGGGTGAAAAACTGTTTTTT. Translation: CASTPGIPRGEKLFF.

This sequence joins TRBV18 and TRBJ2-5; possibly TRBD1 for D (6 bases). The CDR3 has 14 amino acids. The germline V and J ends were trimmed by 4 bases and 2 bases, with 11 bases remaining between them. Germline assignment: CDR1 KGHSH and CDR2 LQKENI. CDR3 amino acids: CASSLGQMQETQYF. In nucleotides, the CDR3 is TGTGCCAGCTCACTAGGACAGATGCAAGAGACCCAGTACTTC. The full variable domain, with the rest looked up from reference TRBV18 and TRBJ2-5, is NAGVMQNPRHLVRRRGQEARLRCSPMKGHSHVYWYRQLPEEGLKFMVYLQKENIIDESGMPKERFSAEFPKEGPSILRIQQVVRGDSAAYFCASSLGQMQETQYFGPGTRLLVL.

The rearrangement joins TRBV5-1 to TRBJ2-6, with 9 bases fitting TRBD1. J gave up 0 bases and V 2 bases, and 6 bases lay outside the gene matches. This CDR3 is built from 18 residues. Germline-derived CDR1 and CDR2 are SGHRS and YFSETQ. The CDR3 bases are TGCGCCAGCAGCTTTCCGGGACAGGGCCCCTCTGGGGCCAACGTCCTGACTTTC. This codes for CASSFPGQGPSGANVLTF.

This chain joins TRBV29-1 and TRBJ2-5; D possibly corresponds to TRBD2 (6 bases). The CDR3 covers 14 residues. Germline V gene data show CDR1 as SQVTM and CDR2 as ANQGSEA. V lost 7 bases and J lost 4, with 19 bases in between. CDR3 in amino acids: CSAGGGGVGETQYF. The CDR3 region has the DNA TGCAGCGCTGGCGGAGGCGGGGTCGGAGAGACCCAGTACTTC.

The chain carries TRBV9 and TRBJ2-3; TRBD2 aligns across 9 bases. The CDR3 is 15 residues long. J was trimmed by 0 bases and V by 3 bases; bases with no gene match: 2. CDR1 is SGDLS, CDR2 YYNGEE, per germline. The CDR3 region has the DNA TGTGCCAGCAGCGCCGGGACTAGCAGCACAGATACGCAGTATTTT. Translation gives CASSAGTSSTDTQYF.

The chain carries TRBV7-9 and TRBJ2-1; 12 bases match TRBD2. Germline V gene sequence: CDR1 SEHNR, CDR2 FQNEAQ (reference sequence). The CDR3 extends over 17 amino acids. The V gene end was trimmed by 5 bases and the J gene end by 7 bases; junction bases not matched to a gene: 12. The CDR3 reads CASSPQLLAGGLNEQFF. In nucleotides, the CDR3 is TGTGCCAGCAGCCCACAATTACTAGCGGGGGGACTTAATGAGCAGTTCTTC.

The chain recombines TRBV7-9 with TRBJ2-5; tentative D call: TRBD2 (6 bases). Germline V gene sequence: CDR1 SEHNR, CDR2 FQNEAQ (reference sequence). Trimming pared 1 base from V and 7 bases from J, leaving 19 bases between. The CDR3 contains 16 residues. The DNA of the CDR3 is TGTGCCAGCAGCTTAGGCCGGGTTGACGGGAGTGGGACCCAGTACTTC. It specifies CASSLGRVDGSGTQYF.

This chain connects TRBV5-6 to TRBJ2-7, with TRBD2 matching over 12 bases. The germline CDR1 and CDR2 sequences are SGHDT and YYEEEE. This CDR3 is built from 19 residues. V was clipped by 4 bases and J by 0 bases; unmatched bases: 14. The CDR3 nucleotides are TGTGCCAGCAGCGCTCCGGGACTAGCGGGCTCCCGGTCCTCCTACGAGCAGTACTTC. It codes for CASSAPGLAGSRSSYEQYF.

A single count supports this clone. The chain uses TRBV28 and TRBJ2-5; 11 bases map to TRBD2. V shed 2 bases, J shed 5 bases, and the junction held 4 bases outside the gene matches. Germline-derived CDR1 and CDR2 are MDHEN and SYDVKM. The CDR3 contains 15 residues. The CDR3 here is CASSLIAGGRETQYF. For the CDR3, the DNA is TGTGCCAGCAGTTTAATAGCGGGAGGGCGGGAGACCCAGTACTTC. Together with reference TRBV28 and TRBJ2-5, the CDR3 gives the full variable domain: DVKVTQSSRYLVKRTGEKVFLECVQDMDHENMFWYRQDPGLGLRLIYFSYDVKMKEKGDIPEGYSVSREKKERFSLILESASTNQTSMYLCASSLIAGGRETQYFGPGTRLLVL.

The chain employs TRBV6-1 and TRBJ1-4; D unclear. Germline CDR1 reads MNHNS; CDR2 reads SASEGT. The CDR3 runs 16 residues. V shed 3 bases and J shed 6 bases, with 17 bases lying between them. CDR3 amino acids: CASSDPGIIAHEKLFF. CDR3 DNA: TGTGCCAGCAGTGACCCCGGGATTATCGCCCATGAAAAACTGTTTTTT.

J is TRBJ2-4 and V is TRBV2; D is unclear. Germline V gene sequence: CDR1 SNHLY, CDR2 FYNNEI. Trimming removed 8 bases at V and 3 bases at J, with 11 bases between. The length of the CDR3 is 13 residues. The CDR3 DNA reads as TGTGCCAGCCTGGAGTGGCGCAAAAACATTCAGTACTTC. Translated, it gives CASLEWRKNIQYF. The whole variable domain, filled in from reference TRBV2 and TRBJ2-4, reads EPEVTQTPSHQVTQMGQEVILRCVPISNHLYFYWYRQILGQKVEFLVSFYNNEISEKSEIFDDQFSVERPDGSNFTLKIRSTKLEDSAMYFCASLEWRKNIQYFGAGTRLSVL.

The chain combines TRBV10-3 with TRBJ2-6; TRBD1 matches at 8 bases. Germline loops: CDR1 ENHRY, CDR2 SYGVKD. This CDR3 is built from 15 residues. With V trimmed by 10 bases and J by 3 bases, 8 bases remained unmatched. The CDR3 region has the DNA TGTGCCACCAAGGACAGGGCTTATGGGGCCAACGTCCTGACTTTC. It is translated as CATKDRAYGANVLTF.

The chain carries TRBV9 and TRBJ1-2; 7 bases fit TRBD1. Trimming at V came to 3 bases and at J to 5 bases, leaving 13 bases not matched to a gene. CDR1 SGDLS and CDR2 YYNGEE come from the germline V gene. This CDR3 has 16 residues. The CDR3 protein is CASSAAQGSVLYGYTF. CDR3 in DNA: TGTGCCAGCAGCGCCGCACAGGGGTCGGTTCTTTATGGCTACACCTTC.